This T cell receptor beta chain was sequenced for a study of T-cell memory formation after mild COVID-19. Looked up from germline, CDR1 is SGHDT and CDR2 is YYEEEE. The V gene lost 1 base and the J gene lost 2 bases, with 7 bases spanning the gap. The CDR3 length is 13 residues. TCRdb reanalysed the 5' RACE reads using MiXCR and keeps one entry per CDR3 protein. The sample carries about 390,000 distinct CDR3 sequences, 15% to 20% recorded once. The receptor was derived from a man between 18 and 35 years old who had mild COVID-19 (a few samples of this study predate the infection). Cell type and time point are not known. Sequencing was performed on PBMCs or a T cell subset sorted from them (not recorded which). The chain carries TRBV5-6 and TRBJ2-7; no clear D. CDR3 residues: CASSLISPYEQYF. The CDR3, as DNA: TGTGCCAGCAGCTTGATCAGCCCCTACGAGCAGTACTTC.